A selection of T cell receptor beta chains follows, all from one sample in a study of blood T cells in healthy people across ages. TCRdb fed the 5' RACE reads into MiXCR, producing one record per CDR3 protein. The sample holds 1.5 million or so distinct CDR3 sequences, 42% seen once. Input material: blood. The receptors come from a woman aged 18-29 years in good health. Both conserved end residues are part of each CDR3. D genes are given only for firm matches.

v_call cdr3_length d_call cdr3_aa
TRBV20-1 14 NA CSATGTYTGNEQFF
TRBV6-1 16 TRBD2 CASSEWSSGGGETQYF
TRBV12-3/TRBV12-4 12 NA CASSPGPDGQYF
TRBV6-5 17 NA CASSYWESRTENYGYTF
TRBV3-1 17 NA CASSQDQSTTNYNEQYF
TRBV29-1 13 TRBD2 CSHKSSGSVEQYF
TRBV27 15 NA CASSLSGRLNTEAFF
TRBV7-2 14 NA CASSSGPAQETQYF
TRBV14 13 NA CASSQVGSNIQYF
TRBV27 15 TRBD2 CASSKREGLGNEQFF
TRBV20-1 15 NA CSAFSPPGGRNGYTF
TRBV10-3 13 NA CAISESMGMAQHF
TRBV28 17 TRBD1 CASSAPRDRGRLQPQHF
TRBV30 11 TRBD2 CAWGTSGTQYF
TRBV29-1 16 TRBD1 CSVESRETGVPDTQYF
TRBV24-1 15 TRBD2 CATSGYSGGYNEQFF
TRBV27 13 NA CASSPQREPEAFF
TRBV12-3/TRBV12-4 15 NA CASSLGPGRRDGYTF
TRBV30 12 NA CAWGTQGTEAFF
TRBV7-3 13 NA CASSDPPGVKWFF
TRBV29-1 16 NA CSVVIAAHVNLGTQYF
TRBV5-1 16 TRBD1 CASSPGTATPTDTQYF
TRBV28 17 TRBD1 CASSLGRQGVPYNEQFF
TRBV20-1 15 NA CSAPPGPSGEETQYF
TRBV20-1 14 TRBD2 CSARLAGGSNEQYF
TRBV2 12 TRBD1 CASRYTGGAAFF
TRBV28 15 NA CASSSPTGPNSPLHF
TRBV3-1 15 TRBD1 CASSPWDRRLETQYF
TRBV27 15 TRBD1 CASGPPGQMNTEAFF
TRBV20-1 14 NA CSARAGGTADTQYF
TRBV15 16 TRBD1 CATSRDKTGGTGELFF
TRBV3-1 12 NA CATKGRENEQFF
TRBV7-9 14 NA CASSLAGMDTEAFF
TRBV6-6 17 NA CASSYSKELSSYNEQYF
TRBV18 14 NA CASSQSFSYNEQFF
TRBV3-1 14 NA CASSQDPSEETQYF
TRBV29-1 11 TRBD2 CSVWTRMLQYF
TRBV12-3/TRBV12-4 15 NA CASSFQKSSYNEQYF
TRBV28 16 TRBD1 CASSPWTGSHTDTQYF
TRBV10-3 12 NA CATRDNLYEQYF
TRBV14 14 NA CASSQWDGFYEQYF
TRBV27 14 NA CASTTGFFTDTQYF
TRBV12-3/TRBV12-4 15 NA CASSLAGGSLGGYTF
TRBV29-1 12 NA CSVEDEPNEQFF
TRBV7-2 15 TRBD1 CASSSPPQGVETQYF
TRBV20-1 18 TRBD2 CSAPGLAGEMRLDNEQFF
TRBV11-2 15 TRBD1 CASSLVGTGPIEQYF
TRBV21-1 16 NA CASSKVGTGEDTEAFF
TRBV5-1 14 NA CASSQGGRTDTQYF
TRBV5-6 17 TRBD2 CASSRDSGGASYNEQFF
TRBV18 16 NA CASAPPTRSSYNEQFF
TRBV7-9 16 NA CASSSYRQANREKLFF
TRBV6-6 13 NA CASSYQSAYEQYF
TRBV10-1 15 NA CASSEKGSGANVLTF